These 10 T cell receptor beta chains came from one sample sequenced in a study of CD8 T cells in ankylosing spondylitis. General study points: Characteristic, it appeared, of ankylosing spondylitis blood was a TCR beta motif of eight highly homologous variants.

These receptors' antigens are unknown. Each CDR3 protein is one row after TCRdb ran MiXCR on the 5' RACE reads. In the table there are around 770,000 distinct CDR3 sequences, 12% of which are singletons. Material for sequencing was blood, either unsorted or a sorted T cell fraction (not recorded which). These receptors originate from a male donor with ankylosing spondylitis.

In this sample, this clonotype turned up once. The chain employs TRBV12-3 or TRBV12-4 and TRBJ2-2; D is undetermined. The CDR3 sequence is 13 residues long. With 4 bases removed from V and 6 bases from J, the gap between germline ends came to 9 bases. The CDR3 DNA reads TGTGCCAGCAGTTCCCTGTTCGCCGGGGAGCTGTTTTTT. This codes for CASSSLFAGELFF.

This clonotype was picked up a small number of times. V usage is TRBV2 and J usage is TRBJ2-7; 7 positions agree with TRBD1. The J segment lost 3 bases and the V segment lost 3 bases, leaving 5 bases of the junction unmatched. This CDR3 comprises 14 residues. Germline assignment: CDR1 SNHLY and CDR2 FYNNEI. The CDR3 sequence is CASSDQGDGYEQYF. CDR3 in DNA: TGTGCCAGCAGTGATCAGGGGGACGGCTACGAGCAGTACTTC.

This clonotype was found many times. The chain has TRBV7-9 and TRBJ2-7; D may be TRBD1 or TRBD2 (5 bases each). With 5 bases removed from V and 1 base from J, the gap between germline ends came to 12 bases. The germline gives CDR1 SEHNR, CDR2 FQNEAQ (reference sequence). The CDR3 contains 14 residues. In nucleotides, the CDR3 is TGTGCCAGCAGCCGAGGGACCACTTCCTACGAGCAGTACTTC. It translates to CASSRGTTSYEQYF.

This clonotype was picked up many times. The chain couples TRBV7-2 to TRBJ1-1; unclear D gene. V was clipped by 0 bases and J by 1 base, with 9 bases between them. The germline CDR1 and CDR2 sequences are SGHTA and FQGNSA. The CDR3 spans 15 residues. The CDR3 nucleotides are TGTGCCAGCAGCTTAGCTGGACGGGAGAACACTGAAGCTTTCTTT. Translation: CASSLAGRENTEAFF.

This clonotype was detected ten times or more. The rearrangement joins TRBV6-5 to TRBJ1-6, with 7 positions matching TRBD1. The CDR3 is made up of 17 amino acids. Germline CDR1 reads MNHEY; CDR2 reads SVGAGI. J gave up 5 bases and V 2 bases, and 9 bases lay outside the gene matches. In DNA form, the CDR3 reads TGTGCCAGCAGTTACCGACCGGACAGGAACAATAATTCACCCCTCCACTTT. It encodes CASSYRPDRNNNSPLHF.

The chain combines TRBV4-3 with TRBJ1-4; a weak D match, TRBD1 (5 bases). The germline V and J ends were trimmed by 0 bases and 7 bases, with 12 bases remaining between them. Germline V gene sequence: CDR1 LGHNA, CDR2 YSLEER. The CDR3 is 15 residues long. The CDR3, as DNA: TGCGCCAGCAGCCAAGAGAGGGGACGGCCTGAAAAACTGTTTTTT. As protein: CASSQERGRPEKLFF.

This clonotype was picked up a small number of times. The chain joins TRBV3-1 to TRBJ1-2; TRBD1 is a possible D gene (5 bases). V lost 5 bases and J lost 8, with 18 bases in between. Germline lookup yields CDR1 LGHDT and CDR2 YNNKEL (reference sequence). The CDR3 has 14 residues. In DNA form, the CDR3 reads TGTGCCAGCAGCTCCGGTGAAGGGGCGCGAGGCTACACCTTC. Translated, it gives CASSSGEGARGYTF.

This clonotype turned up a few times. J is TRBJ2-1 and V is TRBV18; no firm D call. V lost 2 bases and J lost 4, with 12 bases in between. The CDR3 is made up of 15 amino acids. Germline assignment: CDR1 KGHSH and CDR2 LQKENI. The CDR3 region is CASSPLELIYNEQFF. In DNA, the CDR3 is TGTGCCAGCTCACCATTAGAACTTATTTACAATGAGCAGTTCTTC.

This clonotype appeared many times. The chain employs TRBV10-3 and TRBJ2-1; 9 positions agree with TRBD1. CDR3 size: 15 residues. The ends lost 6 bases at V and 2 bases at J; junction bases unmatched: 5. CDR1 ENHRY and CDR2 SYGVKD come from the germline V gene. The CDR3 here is CAISRDRGAYNEQFF. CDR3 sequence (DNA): TGTGCCATCAGCCGTGACAGGGGGGCCTACAATGAGCAGTTCTTC.

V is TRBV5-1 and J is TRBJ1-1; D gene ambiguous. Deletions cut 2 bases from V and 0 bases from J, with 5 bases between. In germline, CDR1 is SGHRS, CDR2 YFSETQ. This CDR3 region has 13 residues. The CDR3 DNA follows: TGCGCCAGCAGCTTTAAAGTGAACACTGAAGCTTTCTTT. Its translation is CASSFKVNTEAFF.